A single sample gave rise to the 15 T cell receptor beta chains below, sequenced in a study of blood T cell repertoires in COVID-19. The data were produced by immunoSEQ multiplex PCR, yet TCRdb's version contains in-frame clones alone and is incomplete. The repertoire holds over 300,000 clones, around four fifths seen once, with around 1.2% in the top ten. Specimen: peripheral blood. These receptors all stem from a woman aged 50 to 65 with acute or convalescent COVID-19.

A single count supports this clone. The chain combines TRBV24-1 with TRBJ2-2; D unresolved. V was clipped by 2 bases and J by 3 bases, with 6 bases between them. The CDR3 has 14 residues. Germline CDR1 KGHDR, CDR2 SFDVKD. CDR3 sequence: CATSDSRDTGELFF. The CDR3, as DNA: TGTGCCACCAGTGATTCTCGGGACACCGGGGAGCTGTTTTTT.

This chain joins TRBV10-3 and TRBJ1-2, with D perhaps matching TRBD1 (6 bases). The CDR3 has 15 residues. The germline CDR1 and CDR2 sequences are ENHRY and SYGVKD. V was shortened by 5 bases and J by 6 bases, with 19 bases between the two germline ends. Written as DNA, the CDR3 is TGTGCCATCAGTCGAGAGACAGGTCGGGCTGATGGCTACACCTTC. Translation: CAISRETGRADGYTF.

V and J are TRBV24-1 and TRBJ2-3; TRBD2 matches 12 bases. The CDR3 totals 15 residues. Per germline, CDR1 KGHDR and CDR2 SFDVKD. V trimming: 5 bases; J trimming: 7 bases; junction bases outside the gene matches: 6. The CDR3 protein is CATSVSSGGVNTQYF. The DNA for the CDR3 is TGTGCCACCAGTGTGTCTAGCGGGGGGGTGAATACGCAGTATTTT.

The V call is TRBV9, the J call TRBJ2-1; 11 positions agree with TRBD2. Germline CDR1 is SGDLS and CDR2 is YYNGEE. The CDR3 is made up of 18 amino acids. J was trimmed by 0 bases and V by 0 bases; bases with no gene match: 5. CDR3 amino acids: CASSVGLAGGSSYNEQFF. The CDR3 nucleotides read TGTGCCAGCAGCGTAGGGCTAGCGGGGGGTAGCTCCTACAATGAGCAGTTCTTC.

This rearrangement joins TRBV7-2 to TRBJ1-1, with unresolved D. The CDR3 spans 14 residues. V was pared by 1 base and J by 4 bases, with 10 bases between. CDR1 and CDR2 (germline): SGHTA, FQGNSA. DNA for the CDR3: TGTGCCAGCAGCTTAGAGTGGCGGAGCACTGAAGCTTTCTTT. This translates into CASSLEWRSTEAFF.

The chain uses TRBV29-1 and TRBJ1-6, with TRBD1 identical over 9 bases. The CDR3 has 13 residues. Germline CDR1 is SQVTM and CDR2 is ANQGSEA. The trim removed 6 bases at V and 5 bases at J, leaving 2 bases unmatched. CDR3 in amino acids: CSVRQGDNSPLHF. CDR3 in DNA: TGCAGCGTGAGACAGGGGGATAATTCACCCCTCCACTTT. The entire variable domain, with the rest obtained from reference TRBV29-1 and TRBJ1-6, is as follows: SAVISQKPSRDICQRGTSLTIQCQVDSQVTMMFWYRQQPGQSLTLIATANQGSEATYESGFVIDKFPISRPNLTFSTLTVSNMSPEDSSIYLCSVRQGDNSPLHFGNGTRLTVT.

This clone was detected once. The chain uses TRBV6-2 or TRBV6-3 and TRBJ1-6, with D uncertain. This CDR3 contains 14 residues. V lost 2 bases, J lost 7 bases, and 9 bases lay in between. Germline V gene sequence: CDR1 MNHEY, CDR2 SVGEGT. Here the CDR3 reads CASSYKRENSPLHF. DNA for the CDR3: TGTGCCAGCAGTTACAAGAGGGAAAATTCACCCCTCCACTTT.

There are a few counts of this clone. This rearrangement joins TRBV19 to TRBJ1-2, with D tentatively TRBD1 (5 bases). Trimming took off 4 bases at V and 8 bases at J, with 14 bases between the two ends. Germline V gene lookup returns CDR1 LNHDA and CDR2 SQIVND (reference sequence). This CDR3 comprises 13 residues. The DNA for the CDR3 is TGTGCCAGTAGTACCTCCCCCGCAGGGGGCTACACCTTC. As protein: CASSTSPAGGYTF. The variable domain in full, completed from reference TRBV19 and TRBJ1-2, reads DGGITQSPKYLFRKEGQNVTLSCEQNLNHDAMYWYRQDPGQGLRLIYYSQIVNDFQKGDIAEGYSVSREKKESFPLTVTSAQKNPTAFYLCASSTSPAGGYTFGSGTRLTVV.

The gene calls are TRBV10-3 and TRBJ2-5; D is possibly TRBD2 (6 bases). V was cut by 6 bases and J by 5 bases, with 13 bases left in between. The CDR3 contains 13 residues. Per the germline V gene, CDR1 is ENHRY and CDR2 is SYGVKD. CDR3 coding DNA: TGTGCCATCAGATCGGGAGAGGAGGAGACCCAGTACTTC. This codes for CAIRSGEEETQYF.

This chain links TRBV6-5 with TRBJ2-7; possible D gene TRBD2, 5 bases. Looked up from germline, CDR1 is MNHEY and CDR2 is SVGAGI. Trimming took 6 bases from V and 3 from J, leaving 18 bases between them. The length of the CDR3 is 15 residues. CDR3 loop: CASSPAAGYVYEQYF. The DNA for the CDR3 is TGTGCCAGCAGCCCGGCGGCGGGTTACGTCTACGAGCAGTACTTC.

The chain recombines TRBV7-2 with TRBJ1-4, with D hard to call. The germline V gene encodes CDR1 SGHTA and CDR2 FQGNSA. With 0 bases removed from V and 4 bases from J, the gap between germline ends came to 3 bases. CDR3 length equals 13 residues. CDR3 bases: TGTGCCAGCAGCTTAGCCCTTAATGAAAAACTGTTTTTT. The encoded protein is CASSLALNEKLFF.

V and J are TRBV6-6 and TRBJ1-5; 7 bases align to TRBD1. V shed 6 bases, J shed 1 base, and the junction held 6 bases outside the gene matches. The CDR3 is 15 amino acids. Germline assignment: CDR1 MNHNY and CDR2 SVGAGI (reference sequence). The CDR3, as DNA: TGTGCCAGCAGCAAAGGGGGCCTCAGCAATCAGCCCCAGCATTTT. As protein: CASSKGGLSNQPQHF.

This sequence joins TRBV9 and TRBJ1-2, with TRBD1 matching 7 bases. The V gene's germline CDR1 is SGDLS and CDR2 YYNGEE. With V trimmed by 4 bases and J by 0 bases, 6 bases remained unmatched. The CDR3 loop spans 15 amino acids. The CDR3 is CASSPRQGSNYGYTF. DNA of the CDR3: TGTGCCAGCAGCCCCAGACAGGGCTCTAACTATGGCTACACCTTC.

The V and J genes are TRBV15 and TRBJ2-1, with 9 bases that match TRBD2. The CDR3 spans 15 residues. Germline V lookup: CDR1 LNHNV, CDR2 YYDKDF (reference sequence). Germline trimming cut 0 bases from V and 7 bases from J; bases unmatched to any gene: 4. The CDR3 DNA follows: TGTGCCACCAGCAGAGATCGGCTAGCGGGGAATGAGCAGTTCTTC. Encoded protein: CATSRDRLAGNEQFF.

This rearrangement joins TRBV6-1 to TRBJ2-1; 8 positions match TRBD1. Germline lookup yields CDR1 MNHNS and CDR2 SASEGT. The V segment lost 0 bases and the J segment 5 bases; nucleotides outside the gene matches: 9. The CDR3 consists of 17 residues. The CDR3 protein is CASSEAGRGPTNNEQFF. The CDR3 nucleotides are TGTGCCAGCAGTGAAGCCGGCAGGGGGCCAACTAACAATGAGCAGTTCTTC.